This T cell receptor (beta chain) stems from a study of blood T cell repertoires in COVID-19. Using immunoSEQ multiplex PCR, the repertoire was profiled, and TCRdb retains in-frame clones only, with some absent. The sample yields 490,000 or so clones, 88% seen once. Two negative PCRs, clearance, or symptom resolution characterized the recovered Cohort 3 donors. This clone was counted once. The sequence derives from a woman aged 55-69 years who had recovered from COVID-19. The sample consisted of PBMCs or T cells enriched from blood (not recorded which).

CDR3 DNA: TGTGCCAGCAGACGTATCAGGGCCGGGGAGCTGTTTTTT. Amino acids: CASRRIRAGELFF. The V gene is TRBV6-5, the J gene TRBJ2-2; maybe TRBD1 (5 bases). The CDR3 is 13 amino acids. Germline V gene sequence: CDR1 MNHEY, CDR2 SVGAGI. Trimming shortened V by 6 bases and J by 6 bases, and 11 bases separated the two germline ends.